These T cell receptor beta chains were read from a single sample in a study of beta chain features in type 1 diabetes. The data were produced by immunoSEQ multiplex PCR, yet TCRdb's version contains in-frame clones alone and is incomplete. The sample shows about 180,000 clones, less than 10% of them seen only once. Sequences were obtained from central memory CD4+ T cells from blood. The origin of the receptors is a man younger than 35 with type 1 diabetes. The CDR3 runs from the conserved cysteine through the conserved F or W. Each record gives: V gene, J gene, D gene, clone size, CDR3 protein, CDR3 DNA. D genes are given only for firm matches. Size is stated for part of the rows, as once, few or many counts, or as a class when the clone is expanded.

TRBV7-2	TRBJ2-5	TRBD2	few	CASSLRLAGGAGTQYF	TGTGCCAGCAGCTTGCGGCTAGCGGGGGGCGCCGGGACCCAGTACTTC
TRBV10-2	TRBJ2-7	TRBD1	few	CASRDPDREQYF	TGCGCCAGCAGAGACCCAGACAGGGAACAGTACTTC
TRBV6-6	TRBJ1-5	.	.	CASALSGSNQPQHF	TGTGCCAGCGCCCTGTCAGGTAGCAATCAGCCCCAGCATTTT
TRBV15	TRBJ2-7	TRBD2	.	CATSRDHSSGTLRDF	TGTGCCACCAGCAGGGATCATTCTAGCGGTACCCTACGGGACTTC
TRBV7-9	TRBJ2-3	.	many	CASSFDSNTDTQYF	TGTGCCAGCAGCTTTGACTCGAACACAGATACGCAGTATTTT
TRBV5-4	TRBJ2-1	.	few	CASSSGLQSSYNEQFF	TGTGCCAGCAGCTCGGGACTTCAGAGCTCCTACAATGAGCAGTTCTTC
TRBV11-2	TRBJ2-5	.	.	CASSLNLETQYF	TGTGCCAGCAGCTTAAATCTAGAGACCCAGTACTTC
TRBV11-2	TRBJ2-3	.	.	CASSPRRDTSTDTQYF	TGTGCCAGCAGCCCCCGCCGCGACACGTCCACAGATACGCAGTATTTT
TRBV5-4	TRBJ2-5	TRBD1	few	CASSRTGEETQYF	TGTGCCAGCAGCCGGACAGGGGAAGAGACCCAGTACTTC
TRBV4-2	TRBJ2-3	TRBD2	.	CASSQDGGAGGTDTQYF	TGTGCCAGCAGCCAAGATGGAGGAGCGGGAGGCACAGATACGCAGTATTTT
TRBV14	TRBJ2-1	.	.	CASSQPEGGLEQFF	TGTGCCAGCAGCCAACCCGAGGGGGGACTAGAGCAGTTCTTC
TRBV11-2	TRBJ1-1	.	few	CASSLALTRINTEAFF	TGTGCCAGCAGCTTAGCCTTGACAAGGATTAACACTGAAGCTTTCTTT